These 26 T cell receptor beta chains were all obtained from the same sample, sequenced in a study of identical twins. TCRdb re-derived calls from the 5' RACE reads in MiXCR, one entry per CDR3 protein. The table includes about 920,000 distinct CDR3 sequences, roughly an eighth detected once. These data are also associated with another study on yellow fever vaccine responses in identical twins.

Sequenced input: PBMCs. The receptor set was obtained from a young woman in good health.

This clonotype was recorded a few times. The chain recombines TRBV2 with TRBJ1-3; D gene unclear. The CDR3 consists of 12 residues. Germline assignment: CDR1 SNHLY and CDR2 FYNNEI. The V gene lost 7 bases and the J gene lost 0 bases, with 4 bases spanning the gap. CDR3 nucleotide sequence: TGTGCCAGCACCGACTCTGGAAACACCATATATTTT. Residues: CASTDSGNTIYF.

This clonotype was counted only a few times. The rearrangement uses TRBV12-3 or TRBV12-4 and TRBJ2-7, with 10 bases aligning to TRBD2. The CDR3 length is 16 residues. The ends lost 6 bases at V and 3 bases at J; junction bases unmatched: 11. DNA for the CDR3: TGTGCCAGCAGCAAAAACCTAGCGGGAGATATCTACGAGCAGTACTTC. It yields the protein CASSKNLAGDIYEQYF.

This CDR3 is CSARDRDFETENTEAFF. CDR3 DNA: TGCAGTGCTAGAGATAGGGACTTCGAGACAGAGAACACTGAAGCTTTCTTT. J is TRBJ1-1 and V is TRBV20-1, with D possibly matching TRBD1 (5 bases). The CDR3 is made up of 17 amino acids. The germline V and J ends were trimmed by 0 bases and 1 base, with 18 bases remaining between them. CDR1 and CDR2 (germline): DFQATT, SNEGSKA (reference sequence).

CDR3: CASSPREKLFF. The DNA for the CDR3 is TGCGCCAGCAGCCCGCGAGAAAAACTGTTTTTT. The chain has TRBV5-1 and TRBJ1-4; D ambiguous. Trimming took off 4 bases at V and 8 bases at J, with 6 bases between the two ends. This CDR3 contains 11 residues. Germline V gene lookup returns CDR1 SGHRS and CDR2 YFSETQ.

This clonotype occurred many times. The chain links TRBV10-2 to TRBJ2-7; TRBD2 matches 12 bases. The V gene's germline CDR1 is WSHSY and CDR2 SAAADI. The length of the CDR3 is 15 residues. V lost 2 bases to trimming and J lost 4 bases; unmatched junction nucleotides: 3. CDR3 sequence: CASSERLAGAYEQYV. The DNA for the CDR3 is TGCGCCAGCAGTGAGAGACTAGCGGGGGCTTACGAGCAGTACGTC.

In this sample, this clonotype turned up a few times. The V and J genes are TRBV3-1 and TRBJ2-7, with D possibly matching TRBD2 (6 bases). CDR1 and CDR2 (germline): LGHDT, YNNKEL (reference sequence). V gave up 1 base and J gave up 2 bases, with 9 bases separating them. This CDR3 is built from 14 residues. CDR3 region: CASSQVAGTYEQYF. In nucleotides, the CDR3 is TGTGCCAGCAGCCAAGTGGCGGGAACCTACGAGCAGTACTTC.

This clonotype was seen repeatedly, ten times or more. The chain links TRBV28 to TRBJ2-4, with 7 bases fitting TRBD2. CDR1 MDHEN and CDR2 SYDVKM come from the germline V gene. J gave up 3 bases and V 4 bases, and 9 bases lay outside the gene matches. This CDR3 has 16 amino acids. Here the CDR3 DNA reads TGTGCCAGCAGTTCCGCGGGAGTTGTGTTCAAAAACATTCAGTACTTC. Translation: CASSSAGVVFKNIQYF.

This clonotype showed up just a few times. CDR3 protein: CASSLDTSGGLDTQYF. The CDR3 bases are TGCGCCAGCAGCCTAGATACTAGCGGGGGCCTGGATACGCAGTATTTT. The rearrangement uses TRBV4-1 and TRBJ2-3; the match to TRBD2 covers 11 bases. This CDR3 is 16 amino acids long. J lost 6 bases, V lost 4 bases, and 9 bases had no gene match. Per the germline V gene, CDR1 is MGHRA and CDR2 is YSYEKL.

This clonotype was detected only a few times. This chain links TRBV5-4 with TRBJ2-5; weak D call: TRBD2 (5 bases). CDR1 is SGHNT, CDR2 YYREEE, per germline (reference sequence). The CDR3 loop spans 14 amino acids. Trimming removed 2 bases at V and 0 bases at J, with 8 bases between. The CDR3 sequence is CASSFLRDQETQYF. The DNA of the CDR3 is TGTGCCAGCAGCTTTTTGCGGGACCAAGAGACCCAGTACTTC.

This clonotype was counted between two and nine times. The chain has TRBV5-5 and TRBJ2-2; 8 bases agree with TRBD1. Per germline, CDR1 SGHKS and CDR2 YYEKEE (reference sequence). This CDR3 has 16 residues. With V trimmed by 4 bases and J by 6 bases, 11 bases remained unmatched. For the CDR3, the DNA is TGTGCCAGCAGCCAACTGGACAGGGTTCGACCCGGGGAGCTGTTTTTT. This encodes CASSQLDRVRPGELFF.

This clonotype was observed a handful of times. This chain joins TRBV29-1 and TRBJ1-1; D possibly corresponds to TRBD1 (5 bases). The CDR3 totals 13 residues. V lost 6 bases and J lost 5, with 16 bases in between. Germline CDR1 reads SQVTM; CDR2 reads ANQGSEA. The CDR3 DNA is TGCAGCGTCCCCGGACCGGGGGTGACTGAAGCTTTCTTT. Translated, it gives CSVPGPGVTEAFF. The whole variable domain, filled in from reference TRBV29-1 and TRBJ1-1, reads SAVISQKPSRDICQRGTSLTIQCQVDSQVTMMFWYRQQPGQSLTLIATANQGSEATYESGFVIDKFPISRPNLTFSTLTVSNMSPEDSSIYLCSVPGPGVTEAFFGQGTRLTVV.

CDR3 protein: CASSLGGSGKYNEQFF. CDR3 coding DNA: TGTGCCAGCAGCCTAGGGGGGAGCGGGAAGTACAATGAGCAGTTCTTC. This rearrangement joins TRBV7-2 to TRBJ2-1, with a weak D call TRBD2 (7 bases). V lost 5 bases and J lost 4, with 18 bases in between. The CDR3 contains 16 residues. CDR1 and CDR2 (germline): SGHTA, FQGNSA.

The chain is built from TRBV9 and TRBJ1-4, with 7 bases matching TRBD1. After removal of 4 bases from V and 7 bases from J, the junction contained 10 bases not matched to a gene. CDR3 length: 15 amino acids. Germline values: CDR1 SGDLS, CDR2 YYNGEE. The CDR3 spells CASSLQGLLGEKLFF. The CDR3 DNA follows: TGTGCCAGCAGCTTACAGGGGCTCCTAGGTGAAAAACTGTTTTTT.

This chain links TRBV5-1 with TRBJ2-3; D is uncertain. The CDR3 is made up of 14 amino acids. Germline V gene sequence: CDR1 SGHRS, CDR2 YFSETQ. V lost 4 bases and J lost 1, with 10 bases in between. The CDR3 nucleotides are TGCGCCAGCAGCACAACAATCGGCACAGATACGCAGTATTTT. Protein product: CASSTTIGTDTQYF.

In its sample, this clonotype was seen a few times. The V call is TRBV5-1, the J call TRBJ2-5, with 8 bases fitting TRBD2. Trimming removed 3 bases from V and 1 base from J; junction bases left unmatched: 8. The CDR3 is made up of 16 amino acids. Germline V gives CDR1 SGHRS, CDR2 YFSETQ. The CDR3 region has the DNA TGCGCCAGCAGCTCCGGGACTAGGGGCCCCCAAGAGACCCAGTACTTC. Translated, it gives CASSSGTRGPQETQYF. Based on the CDR3 plus reference TRBV5-1 and TRBJ2-5, the full variable domain is KAGVTQTPRYLIKTRGQQVTLSCSPISGHRSVSWYQQTPGQGLQFLFEYFSETQRNKGNFPGRFSGRQFSNSRSEMNVSTLELGDSALYLCASSSGTRGPQETQYFGPGTRLLVL.

The chain carries TRBV12-3 or TRBV12-4 and TRBJ2-5, with D perhaps assigned TRBD1 or TRBD2 (5 bases each). Trimming stripped 3 bases from V and 5 bases from J, with 16 bases between. CDR3 size: 15 residues. The DNA for the CDR3 is TGTGCCAGCAGTTTCCGCACGGGACGCGGTGAGACCCAGTACTTC. It encodes CASSFRTGRGETQYF.

This clonotype has only a few counts. J is TRBJ2-7 and V is TRBV20-1; 9 bases match TRBD2. Germline V gene data show CDR1 as DFQATT and CDR2 as SNEGSKA (reference sequence). There are 14 residues in the CDR3. The V segment lost 1 base and the J segment 7 bases; nucleotides outside the gene matches: 8. CDR3 protein: CSARGPLAGNEQYV. In DNA, the CDR3 is TGCAGTGCTAGAGGACCCCTAGCGGGGAATGAGCAGTACGTC.

This rearrangement joins TRBV7-9 to TRBJ2-4; 10 bases fit TRBD1. This CDR3 contains 15 residues. Germline lookup yields CDR1 SEHNR and CDR2 FQNEAQ (reference sequence). Losses at the gene ends were 5 bases for V and 1 base for J; bases not matched to a gene: 2. CDR3 nucleotide sequence: TGTGCCAGCAGCGAGGGACAGGGGGCCAAAAACATTCAGTACTTC. This translates into CASSEGQGAKNIQYF. The full variable domain, with the rest looked up from reference TRBV7-9 and TRBJ2-4, is DTGVSQNPRHKITKRGQNVTFRCDPISEHNRLYWYRQTLGQGPEFLTYFQNEAQLEKSRLLSDRFSAERPKGSFSTLEIQRTEQGDSAMYLCASSEGQGAKNIQYFGAGTRLSVL.

The sample holds a few counts of this clonotype. The chain carries TRBV10-3 and TRBJ2-3, with D tentatively TRBD2 (5 bases). Germline CDR1 and CDR2: ENHRY and SYGVKD. This CDR3 is 13 amino acids long. V was pared by 10 bases and J by 4 bases, with 15 bases between. CDR3 DNA sequence: TGTGCCACCCAACCGGGAATTGCAGATACGCAGTATTTT. The encoded protein is CATQPGIADTQYF.

This clonotype showed up just a few times. This chain connects TRBV7-7 to TRBJ2-2; TRBD1 matches 7 bases. The junction had 7 bases not matched to a gene; V was cut back by 5 bases and J by 4 bases. This CDR3 is built from 15 residues. CDR1 is SSHAT, CDR2 FNYEAQ, per germline (reference sequence). CDR3 nucleotides: TGTGCCAGCAGCACGGGGACAGCGACCACCGGGGAGCTGTTTTTT. This gives the protein CASSTGTATTGELFF.

This clonotype was counted a few times. The chain combines TRBV27 with TRBJ2-7; 7 positions agree with TRBD2. CDR1 and CDR2 from the germline V gene are MNHEY and SMNVEV (reference sequence). The CDR3 has 14 residues. The junction had 8 bases not matched to a gene; V was cut back by 4 bases and J by 5 bases. The CDR3 DNA follows: TGTGCCAGCAGTTCCCGGGGGACTACGGACGAGCAGTACTTC. Its protein is CASSSRGTTDEQYF.

This clonotype was recorded a few times. The chain carries TRBV11-2 and TRBJ2-1, with D possibly called TRBD1 or TRBD2 (6 bases each). Germline V gene lookup returns CDR1 SGHAT and CDR2 FQNNGV. The CDR3 totals 15 residues. V was clipped by 8 bases and J by 7 bases, with 21 bases between them. DNA for the CDR3: TGTGCCAGCGGGTTATTGCGGGACAAAGGTAATGAGCAGTTCTTC. Its protein product is CASGLLRDKGNEQFF.

This clonotype was seen only a few times. The chain recombines TRBV29-1 with TRBJ1-1, with 10 bases that match TRBD1. Germline V CDR1 and CDR2: SQVTM, ANQGSEA. The V and J ends lost 4 bases and 7 bases, in that order; junction bases with no gene match: 6. The length of the CDR3 is 13 residues. Here the CDR3 reads CSVADRGLGEAFF. The CDR3 DNA reads as TGCAGCGTTGCTGACAGGGGGCTGGGTGAAGCTTTCTTT. Based on the CDR3 plus reference TRBV29-1 and TRBJ1-1, the full variable domain is SAVISQKPSRDICQRGTSLTIQCQVDSQVTMMFWYRQQPGQSLTLIATANQGSEATYESGFVIDKFPISRPNLTFSTLTVSNMSPEDSSIYLCSVADRGLGEAFFGQGTRLTVV.

This clonotype has ten or more counts. V is TRBV10-3 and J is TRBJ2-3; the D call may be TRBD1 or TRBD2 (6 bases each). This CDR3 region has 12 residues. V lost 10 bases and J lost 8, with 16 bases in between. Germline CDR1 is ENHRY and CDR2 is SYGVKD. The CDR3 loop reads CATGGPGVTQYF. CDR3 bases: TGTGCCACTGGGGGGCCGGGGGTTACGCAGTATTTT.

This clonotype occurred many times. This chain joins TRBV4-2 and TRBJ2-1; D is possibly TRBD2 (6 bases). Trimming removed 1 base at V and 10 bases at J, with 14 bases between. Per germline, CDR1 LGHNA and CDR2 YNFKEQ. The CDR3 length is 14 residues. CDR3 nucleotides: TGTGCCAGCAGCCAAGTCCGGCGGGGTTGGGAGCAGTTCTTC. It specifies CASSQVRRGWEQFF.

The V call is TRBV6-1, the J call TRBJ2-7; tentative D call: TRBD1 (6 bases). The V end lost 6 bases, the J end lost 3 bases, and 12 bases lay between the germline ends. The CDR3 has 13 residues. Germline assignment: CDR1 MNHNS and CDR2 SASEGT. CDR3: CASSRRDNYEQYF. The CDR3 nucleotides are TGTGCCAGCAGCCGCCGGGACAACTACGAGCAGTACTTC.